A single sample gave rise to the 17 T cell receptor beta chains below, sequenced in a study of blood T cell repertoires in COVID-19. The method was immunoSEQ multiplex PCR; TCRdb's version includes in-frame clones alone and lacks a portion of them. The sample records over 200,000 clones, 80% to 85% being singletons. The sequenced sample consisted of PBMCs or T cells enriched from blood (not recorded which). These receptor sequences come from a woman aged 40 to 50 who had recovered from COVID-19.

The V call is TRBV24-1, the J call TRBJ2-1; 10 nucleotides align to TRBD1. The CDR3 totals 15 residues. CDR1 is KGHDR and CDR2 is SFDVKD in the germline V gene. Trimming removed 9 bases from V and 7 bases from J; junction bases left unmatched: 11. Here the CDR3 DNA reads TGTGCCACCTATAAGGACAGGGGGGGATGGAATGAGCAGTTCTTC. Protein product: CATYKDRGGWNEQFF.

The chain combines TRBV19 with TRBJ2-2; perhaps TRBD2 as D (5 bases). V shed 2 bases and J shed 6 bases, with 10 bases lying between them. The CDR3 contains 14 residues. Germline V gene sequence: CDR1 LNHDA, CDR2 SQIVND (reference sequence). The CDR3 here is CASSIMRVPGELFF. CDR3 DNA: TGTGCCAGTAGTATAATGAGGGTCCCCGGGGAGCTGTTTTTT.

The chain has TRBV4-2 and TRBJ2-7; D might be TRBD1 (6 bases). The V end lost 4 bases, the J end lost 7 bases, and 20 bases lay between the germline ends. CDR3 length equals 15 residues. Germline CDR1 and CDR2: LGHNA and YNFKEQ. Written as DNA, the CDR3 is TGTGCCAGCAGCCCCGTGTCAGGGGAGAGGGGGGAGCAGTACTTC. Translating gives CASSPVSGERGEQYF.

The chain joins TRBV2 to TRBJ2-7; 11 bases agree with TRBD1. Germline V gene lookup returns CDR1 SNHLY and CDR2 FYNNEI. The CDR3 has 14 residues. Trimming removed 7 bases from V and 6 bases from J; junction bases left unmatched: 8. In DNA form, the CDR3 reads TGTGCCAGCATTGGTGGGACAGGGGGAAGCGAGCAGTACTTC. Its protein product is CASIGGTGGSEQYF.

The rearrangement links TRBV6-4 to TRBJ2-2; 11 nucleotides align to TRBD2. Germline assignment: CDR1 MRHNA and CDR2 SNTAGT. With V trimmed by 5 bases and J by 4 bases, 3 bases remained unmatched. This CDR3 region has 15 residues. DNA for the CDR3: TGTGCCAGCAGTACCCTAGCGGGAGGCACCGGGGAGCTGTTTTTT. Protein sequence: CASSTLAGGTGELFF.

This clone has more than one count but fewer than ten. The CDR3 nucleotides read TGTGCCAGCAGAAGGGGCAGGGGAACTGAAGCTTTCTTT. Its protein is CASRRGRGTEAFF. The chain carries TRBV12-3 or TRBV12-4 and TRBJ1-1; TRBD1 is a possible D gene (6 bases). The CDR3 has 13 amino acids. Trimming pared 6 bases from V and 5 bases from J, leaving 13 bases between.

The rearrangement links TRBV7-2 to TRBJ2-4; 8 bases map to TRBD2. The CDR3 runs 15 residues. Per the germline V gene, CDR1 is SGHTA and CDR2 is FQGNSA. V shed 6 bases, J shed 8 bases, and the junction held 12 bases outside the gene matches. CDR3 DNA: TGTGCCAGCAGGACACCGGGACTAGTTGGCGACATTCAGTACTTC. This codes for CASRTPGLVGDIQYF. Combining the CDR3 with reference TRBV7-2 and TRBJ2-4 gives the whole variable domain GAGVSQSPSNKVTEKGKDVELRCDPISGHTALYWYRQSLGQGLEFLIYFQGNSAPDKSGLPSDRFSAERTGGSVSTLTIQRTQQEDSAVYLCASRTPGLVGDIQYFGAGTRLSVL.

This clone has just a few counts. The chain links TRBV30 to TRBJ2-2, with 7 bases lining up with TRBD2. The CDR3 extends over 15 amino acids. Germline trimming cut 2 bases from V and 4 bases from J; bases unmatched to any gene: 7. Germline values: CDR1 GTSNPN, CDR2 SVGIG (reference sequence). This chain's CDR3 is CAWSIGGRPTGELFF. The DNA of the CDR3 is TGTGCCTGGAGTATTGGCGGGAGACCCACCGGGGAGCTGTTTTTT.

This clone was recorded many times. This chain joins TRBV7-9 and TRBJ1-1; D is possibly TRBD1 (5 bases). Germline V gene sequence: CDR1 SEHNR, CDR2 FQNEAQ (reference sequence). The ends were cut back, 4 bases at V and 5 bases at J, with 11 bases in the middle. CDR3 size: 13 residues. This chain's CDR3 is CASSSSRGTEAFF. In nucleotides, the CDR3 is TGTGCCAGCAGCTCAAGCCGGGGGACTGAAGCTTTCTTT.

The CDR3 spells CASSHPGSNYGYTF. In DNA form, the CDR3 reads TGTGCCAGCAGCCACCCCGGGTCAAACTATGGCTACACCTTC. The rearrangement uses TRBV3-1 (or the pseudogene TRBV3-2) and TRBJ1-2, with no clear D. CDR3 length: 14 amino acids. CDR1 and CDR2 (germline): LGHDT, YNNKEL (reference sequence). V was clipped by 3 bases and J by 2 bases, with 10 bases between them.

The chain combines TRBV15 with TRBJ2-5; no clear D gene. From germline, CDR1 is LNHNV and CDR2 YYDKDF (reference sequence). This CDR3 contains 14 residues. Trimming removed 0 bases at V and 0 bases at J, with 5 bases between. CDR3 DNA: TGTGCCACCAGCAGAGACCAGGACCAAGAGACCCAGTACTTC. It is translated as CATSRDQDQETQYF.

CDR3 region: CASSQDGNGRTRPLAKNIQYF. CDR3 DNA sequence: TGTGCCAGCAGCCAAGATGGGAACGGGAGGACCCGCCCACTAGCCAAAAACATTCAGTACTTC. The chain couples TRBV3-1 (or the pseudogene TRBV3-2) to TRBJ2-4, with 7 nucleotides matching TRBD2. Germline V gene sequence: CDR1 LGHDT, CDR2 YNNKEL (reference sequence). The CDR3 totals 21 residues. Unmatched junction bases numbered 17, after V lost 0 bases and J lost 0 bases.

The rearrangement links TRBV23-1 to TRBJ2-3, with D tentatively TRBD2 (6 bases). TRBV23-1 is an ORF for which the function is uncertain. The V gene lost 11 bases and the J gene lost 1 base, with 16 bases spanning the gap. This CDR3 is built from 14 residues. CDR3 sequence reads: CAGYRDFGTDTQYF. CDR3 bases: TGCGCCGGCTACCGGGACTTCGGCACAGATACGCAGTATTTT.

The genes are TRBV28 and TRBJ1-6; 7 bases match TRBD1. Germline CDR1 MDHEN, CDR2 SYDVKM. The CDR3 loop spans 15 amino acids. The J segment lost 2 bases and the V segment lost 6 bases, leaving 4 bases of the junction unmatched. DNA for the CDR3: TGTGCCAGCAGGCTGACAGGGACCTATAATTCACCCCTCCACTTT. It encodes CASRLTGTYNSPLHF.

V gene TRBV9 combines with J gene TRBJ2-7; TRBD2 matches at 12 bases. The CDR3 spans 16 residues. After removal of 4 bases from V and 5 bases from J, the junction contained 10 bases not matched to a gene. The germline V gene encodes CDR1 SGDLS and CDR2 YYNGEE. This CDR3 reads CASSSKTSGRIDEQYF. In DNA, the CDR3 is TGTGCCAGCAGCTCCAAAACTAGCGGGAGGATCGACGAGCAGTACTTC.

The chain has TRBV7-2 and TRBJ2-7; TRBD2 agrees at 12 bases. Germline V gene data show CDR1 as SGHTA and CDR2 as FQGNSA. The trim removed 5 bases at V and 6 bases at J, leaving 8 bases unmatched. CDR3 length: 15 residues. The CDR3 coding sequence is TGTGCCAGCAGCCAAACACTAGCGGGAGGCAGCGAGCAGTACTTC. It codes for CASSQTLAGGSEQYF. Based on the CDR3 plus reference TRBV7-2 and TRBJ2-7, the full variable domain is GAGVSQSPSNKVTEKGKDVELRCDPISGHTALYWYRQSLGQGLEFLIYFQGNSAPDKSGLPSDRFSAERTGGSVSTLTIQRTQQEDSAVYLCASSQTLAGGSEQYFGPGTRLTVT.

This chain joins TRBV30 and TRBJ1-1; no reliable D call. The length of the CDR3 is 12 residues. Germline V gene lookup returns CDR1 GTSNPN and CDR2 SVGIG (reference sequence). Trimming pared 8 bases from V and 1 base from J, leaving 11 bases between. Here the CDR3 reads CAHNPGNTEAFF. The CDR3 nucleotides read TGTGCCCATAACCCAGGGAACACTGAAGCTTTCTTT.